This T cell receptor beta chain originates from a study of metastatic and nonmetastatic thyroid tumors. Study results and caveats: Significantly greater TCR beta diversity was reportedly found in malignant thyroid tumors than in benign nodules (in blood and tumor).

Using MiXCR, TCRdb re-called clones from the PCR reads. The data hold fewer than 12,000 clones, with approximately 24% observed a single time. As for this clone: The antigen remains unidentified.

The CDR3 is 11 amino acids. With 4 bases removed from V and 7 bases from J, the gap between germline ends came to 7 bases. Patients were all untreated before their thyroid surgery. Sequencing used tumor tissue. The origin of this receptor is a female donor with papillary thyroid cancer or a benign thyroid nodule (not recorded which). Some clones in this sample may be carry-over from other donors' samples. The chain has TRBV12-3 or TRBV12-4 and TRBJ1-2; a weak D match, TRBD1 (5 bases). The CDR3 reads CASSSGLGYTF. The CDR3 DNA is TGTGCCAGCAGTTCGGGACTTGGCTACACCTTC.